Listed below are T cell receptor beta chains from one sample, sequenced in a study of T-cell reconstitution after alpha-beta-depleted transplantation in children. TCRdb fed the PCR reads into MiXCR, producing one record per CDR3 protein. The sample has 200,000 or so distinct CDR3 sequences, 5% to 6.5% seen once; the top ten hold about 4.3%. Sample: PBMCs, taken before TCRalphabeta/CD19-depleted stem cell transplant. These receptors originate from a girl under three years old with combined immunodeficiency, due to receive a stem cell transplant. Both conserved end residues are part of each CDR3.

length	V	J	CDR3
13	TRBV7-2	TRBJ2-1	CASSVWGDNEQFF
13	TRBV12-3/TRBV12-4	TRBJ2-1	CASRLGGVHEQFF
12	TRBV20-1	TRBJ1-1	CSALPTNTEAFF
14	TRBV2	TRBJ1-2	CASRETGSIYGYTF
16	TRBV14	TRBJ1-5	CARPPGGESSNQPQHF
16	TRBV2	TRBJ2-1	CASSPWGTSGDHEQFF
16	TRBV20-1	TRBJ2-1	CSAIKDRGASYNEQFF
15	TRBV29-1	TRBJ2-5	CSARGGEEDQETQYF
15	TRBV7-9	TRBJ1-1	CASSLGGIWDTEAFF
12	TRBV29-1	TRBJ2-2	CSVLGSTGELFF
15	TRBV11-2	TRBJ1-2	CASSVSGRTNYGYTF
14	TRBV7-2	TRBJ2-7	CASSLGGQGYEQYF
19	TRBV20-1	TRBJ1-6	CSARDGGTGAIWGDSPLHF
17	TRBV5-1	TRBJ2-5	CASSLGLAVTPRETQYF
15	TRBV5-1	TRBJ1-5	CASSPGPGGGQPQHF
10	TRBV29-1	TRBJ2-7	CSIRGSEQYF
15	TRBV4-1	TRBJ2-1	CASSQVAGANNEQFF
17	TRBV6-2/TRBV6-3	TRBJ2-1	CASSLLRIAGGWHEQFF
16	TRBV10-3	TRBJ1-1	CAISGTQGGGDTEAFF
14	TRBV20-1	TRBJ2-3	CSARDGVAADTQYF
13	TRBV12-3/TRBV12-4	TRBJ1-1	CASTNSKNTEAFF
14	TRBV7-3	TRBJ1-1	CASSLFGGHTEAFF
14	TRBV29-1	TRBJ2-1	CSVEPRGSYNEQFF
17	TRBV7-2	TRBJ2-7	CASSRIYGDRVYYEQYF
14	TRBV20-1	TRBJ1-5	CSARGTVSNQPQHF
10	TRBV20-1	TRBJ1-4	CSASGEKLFF
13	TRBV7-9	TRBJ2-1	CASRSGADNEQFF
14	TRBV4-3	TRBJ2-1	CASSQGVAYNEQFF
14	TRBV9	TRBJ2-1	CASSAGGLYNEQFF
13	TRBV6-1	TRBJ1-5	CASSEQVNQPQHF
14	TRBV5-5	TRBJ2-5	CASSLWELQETQYF
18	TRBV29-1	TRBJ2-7	CSVTGVRDRVFGPYEQYF
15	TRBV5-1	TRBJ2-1	CASSLLAGGYNEQFF
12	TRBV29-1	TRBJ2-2	CSVARNTGELFF
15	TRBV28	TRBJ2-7	CASSSPTGIGYEQYF
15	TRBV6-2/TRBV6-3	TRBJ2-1	CASTILGGFYNEQFF
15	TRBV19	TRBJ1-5	CASRPPGLFHQPQHF
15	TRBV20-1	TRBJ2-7	CSAREAAGGPNEQYF
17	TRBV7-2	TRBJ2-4	CASSVYRGVKDKNIQYF
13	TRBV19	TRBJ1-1	CASSAALWTEAFF
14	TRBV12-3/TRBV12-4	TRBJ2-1	CASSYIASGHEQFF
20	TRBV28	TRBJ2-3	CASSFSVHSDTREIADTQYF
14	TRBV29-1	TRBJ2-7	CSVVSGRALYEQYF
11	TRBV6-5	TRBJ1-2	CASTDREGYTF
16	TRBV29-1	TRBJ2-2	CSVLSLAGTNTGELFF